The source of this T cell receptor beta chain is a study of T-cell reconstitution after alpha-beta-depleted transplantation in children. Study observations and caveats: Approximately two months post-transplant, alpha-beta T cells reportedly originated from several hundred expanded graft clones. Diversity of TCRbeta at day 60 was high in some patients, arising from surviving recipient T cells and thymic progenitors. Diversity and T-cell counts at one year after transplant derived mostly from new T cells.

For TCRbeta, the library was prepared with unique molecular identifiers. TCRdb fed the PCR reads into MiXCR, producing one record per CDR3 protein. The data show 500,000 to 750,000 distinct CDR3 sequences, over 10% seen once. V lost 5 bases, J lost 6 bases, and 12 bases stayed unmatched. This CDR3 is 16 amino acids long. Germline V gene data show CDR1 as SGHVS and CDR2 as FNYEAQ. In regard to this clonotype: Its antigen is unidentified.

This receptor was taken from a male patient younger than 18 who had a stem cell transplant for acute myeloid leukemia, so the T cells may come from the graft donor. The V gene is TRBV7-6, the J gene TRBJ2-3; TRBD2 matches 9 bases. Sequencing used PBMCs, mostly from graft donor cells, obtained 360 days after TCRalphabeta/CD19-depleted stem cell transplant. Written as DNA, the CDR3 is TGTGCCAGCAGCCCTCGCGGACTAGCGCCATGGGATACGCAGTATTTT. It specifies CASSPRGLAPWDTQYF.